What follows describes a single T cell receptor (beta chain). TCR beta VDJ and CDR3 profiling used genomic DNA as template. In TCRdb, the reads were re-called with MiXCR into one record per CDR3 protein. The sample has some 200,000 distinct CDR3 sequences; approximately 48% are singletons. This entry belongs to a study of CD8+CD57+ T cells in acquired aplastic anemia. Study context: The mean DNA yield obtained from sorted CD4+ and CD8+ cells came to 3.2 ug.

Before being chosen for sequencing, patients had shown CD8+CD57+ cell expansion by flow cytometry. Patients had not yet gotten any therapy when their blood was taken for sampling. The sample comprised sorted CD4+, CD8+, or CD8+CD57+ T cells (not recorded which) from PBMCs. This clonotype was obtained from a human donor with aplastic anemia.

The chain's CDR3 is CASRWTGVDNSPLHF. For the CDR3, the DNA is TGTGCCAGCAGGTGGACAGGGGTTGATAATTCACCCCTCCACTTT. J is TRBJ1-6 and V is TRBV2, with 9 bases that match TRBD1. V lost 6 bases and J lost 5; bases outside the gene matches: 5. Germline loops: CDR1 SNHLY, CDR2 FYNNEI. This CDR3 region has 15 residues.